The present TCR beta chain was sequenced within a study of shared clonotypes between healthy human individuals. Whole-study findings and limits: Non-shared clonotypes displayed generation probabilities falling below those of clonotypes present in all four donors. Memory subsets generally showed lower estimated richness than naive subsets.

About this clone: Its cognate antigen is unknown.

The naive CD8 population came from CD45RO-negative cells selected for CCR7, without terminally differentiated effector memory CD45RA+ cells. Assay: immunoSEQ multiplex PCR; the TCRdb copy retains only in-frame clones and omits some. The sample consists of hundreds of thousands of clones, 85% to 95% of them appearing once. Specimen: naive CD8+ T cells sorted from blood. This clonotype was obtained from a woman aged 25 to 39 in good health.

For the CDR3, the DNA is TGTGCCAGCAGCCCCCCGGGGACAGGGTGGACTGAAGCTTTCTTT. Amino acids: CASSPPGTGWTEAFF. The chain employs TRBV11-2 and TRBJ1-1, with 9 bases identical to TRBD1. The CDR3 sequence is 15 residues long. The germline V gene encodes CDR1 SGHAT and CDR2 FQNNGV. J was trimmed by 5 bases and V by 5 bases; bases with no gene match: 9.